The present T cell receptor beta chain was sequenced within a study of shared clonotypes between healthy human individuals. The study, taken as a whole, reports: Non-shared clonotypes had lower generation probabilities than those shared by all four donors.

Details on this clone: Its antigen is unknown.

An approximately 210 ng quantity of DNA, 25,000 to 35,000 T cell genomes, went into the sorted-subset replicate PCRs. Data came from immunoSEQ multiplex PCR; TCRdb stores just in-frame clones and leaves some out. The sample gives around 700,000 clones, roughly 70% of which show up once; over 1.5% is in the top ten. The source of this sequence is a woman aged 25-40 years in good health. Input material: memory CD4+ T cells sorted from blood. Subset indicated: CD45RA-negative fraction.

The CDR3 DNA sequence: TGTGCCAGTAGCGATGGGTCGACAGGGAGTGAAAAACTGTTTTTT. Amino acids: CASSDGSTGSEKLFF. The rearrangement uses TRBV19 and TRBJ1-4; the match to TRBD1 covers 7 bases. Germline V gene lookup returns CDR1 LNHDA and CDR2 SQIVND (reference sequence). The CDR3 length is 15 residues. V shed 6 bases and J 7 bases; nucleotides not matched to a gene: 11.